This T cell receptor beta chain originates from a study of early T cells in non-severe SARS-CoV-2 infection. The wider study: Unsorted whole blood bulk RNA was sequenced, with unpaired chains. Study-wide findings and caveats: VDJdb matches were skewed toward anti-spike CD8 T cell responses.

The CDR3 contains 11 residues. V lost 10 bases and J 6 bases, leaving 12 bases between the germline ends. Germline values: CDR1 MNHNY, CDR2 SVGAGI (reference sequence). Comments on this clonotype: The antigen remains undetermined.

Individual cDNA molecules received unique molecular identifiers during library preparation. MiXCR was run by TCRdb on the 5' RACE reads, yielding one entry per CDR3 protein. The sample carries some 80,000 distinct CDR3 sequences, 10% to 15% recorded once. The V call is TRBV6-6, the J call TRBJ1-2, with D maybe TRBD1 (5 bases). The source material was whole blood. This clonotype was sampled from an adult who was a healthcare worker with PCR-confirmed SARS-CoV-2 infection or an uninfected control (not recorded which). The CDR3 DNA sequence: TGTGCCACCAGGGTTATGGATGGCTACACCTTC. Its protein is CATRVMDGYTF.